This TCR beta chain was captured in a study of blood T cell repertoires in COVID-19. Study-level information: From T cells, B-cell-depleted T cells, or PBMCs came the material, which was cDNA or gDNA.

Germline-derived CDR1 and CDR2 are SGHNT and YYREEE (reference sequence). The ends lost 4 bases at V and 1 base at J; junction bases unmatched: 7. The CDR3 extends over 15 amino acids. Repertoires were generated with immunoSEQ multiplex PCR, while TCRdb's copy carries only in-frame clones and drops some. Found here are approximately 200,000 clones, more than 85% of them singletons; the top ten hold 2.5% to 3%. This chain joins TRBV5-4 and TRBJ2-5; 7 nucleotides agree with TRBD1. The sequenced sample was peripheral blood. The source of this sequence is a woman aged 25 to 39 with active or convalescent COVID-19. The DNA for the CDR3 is TGTGCCAGCAGCAGTGGGACAGCGCTCCAAGAGACCCAGTACTTC. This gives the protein CASSSGTALQETQYF.